This entry concerns a single TCR beta chain. Its antigen specificity is not known. The record has no base qualities; no much larger clone is one base away. The CDR3 regions of human TCRbeta chains were subjected to immunosequencing. The authors processed their data as follows. TCRs in the repertoires were compared against a reference library of SARS-CoV-2-specific TCRs that had been generated with the MIRA antigen-specificity platform. Breadth was defined as the fraction of unique TCRs that were SARS-CoV-2-associated, and depth was defined as the fraction of total T cells that were SARS-CoV-2-associated. Each spike-specific TCR was assigned to its reactive spike region and to a CD4 or CD8 class using the MIRA data. Log10-transformed breadth and depth values were compared by one-way ANOVA with Sidak's multiple comparisons tests. Entries here come from immuneACCESS through TCRdb and include only in-frame sequences with V and J called. Some clones fail to appear in such tables; in the studies checked, an unresolved V gene covers under half of the shortfall, and the cause of the remainder is unknown. Clone size and V and J calls were adopted from that table, with D and trimming inferred from the DNA. Here the sample has about 67,000 clones; less than 90% occur a single time. The ten biggest clones cover around 21% of the sample.

Clipping removes 0 bases from V and 4 bases from J, with 6 as the unmatched junction base count. The germline V gene gives CDR1 as SGDLS and CDR2 as YYNGEE. From the cysteine up to the phenylalanine, the CDR3 has a length of 15 residues. Only the CDR3 part of the read is kept: 45 bases, read in frame from the first base. The sample's time point label is to be understood as: baseline before first vaccination. The vaccinee samples were drawn from two UK trials, COV001 and COV002, one of which was a single-blind randomized controlled phase 2/3 trial testing AZD1222 (ChAdOx1 nCoV-19) in healthy adults. For TCRbeta chain sequencing, PBMC samples were collected from trial participants at day 0 and at day 28 after the second dose. The entry originates in a study of T cell responses to AZD1222 COVID-19 vaccine (dated by TCRdb to the early 2020s). For the study in its entirety: AZD1222 recipients whose second dose came at about 4 weeks and those whose second dose came at about 12 weeks were combined into one group, since spike-specific TCR depth and breadth did not differ between the two schedules. A total of over 230 trial participants underwent TCR sequencing, of whom about 200 had received two doses of AZD1222 and roughly 26 had received two doses of the MenACWY control vaccine. Trial participants were enrolled into age subgroups of 18-55, 56-69 and 70-plus years, which contained about 150, 28 and 57 TCR-sequenced participants, respectively. Study-wide conclusions, independent of this receptor: Conclusions about previously exposed vaccinees are limited, since just a handful of AZD1222 recipients were seropositive for SARS-CoV-2 at baseline. CD4 TCRs associated with the vaccine covered the entire spike protein, and the dominant responses were in regions 160-218 and 743-854. Participants were mostly white British, with more females than males. The authors suggested clonal diversity may have been underestimated. After two AZD1222 doses, both the breadth and the depth of spike-specific TCRs were significantly higher than at day 0 and than in MenACWY recipients. Because no day 14 peak-response samples were available, repertoires were characterized only after the peak T cell response. In the small 56-69-year group, the increase in depth fell short of significance, most likely because of low power. Epitopes outside the regions mutated in the B.1.351 and B.1.1.7 variants were reportedly recognized by nearly half of the unique spike-specific TCRs.

The sequence is built from TRBV9 and TRBJ2-5, and 7 junctional nucleotides match TRBD1. The TCR comes from an adult in good health. This specimen consisted of peripheral blood, obtained on day 0 of AZD1222 vaccination. The sequenced DNA is TGTGCCAGCAGCGTAGGGGAAGGGACAGTAGAGACCCAGTACTTC. The translation is CASSVGEGTVETQYF.